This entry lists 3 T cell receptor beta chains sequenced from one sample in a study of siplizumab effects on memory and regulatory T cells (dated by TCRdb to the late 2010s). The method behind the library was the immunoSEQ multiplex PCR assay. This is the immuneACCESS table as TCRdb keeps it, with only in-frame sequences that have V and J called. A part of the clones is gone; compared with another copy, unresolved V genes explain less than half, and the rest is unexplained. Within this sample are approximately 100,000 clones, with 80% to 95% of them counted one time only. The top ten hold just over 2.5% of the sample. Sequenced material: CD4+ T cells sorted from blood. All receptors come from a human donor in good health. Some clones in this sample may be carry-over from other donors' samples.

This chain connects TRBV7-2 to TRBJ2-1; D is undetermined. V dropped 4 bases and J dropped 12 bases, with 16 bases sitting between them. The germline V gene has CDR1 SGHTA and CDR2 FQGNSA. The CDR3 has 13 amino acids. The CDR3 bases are TGTGCCAGCAGCTGGGAACGGACCCCACCGCAGTTCTTC. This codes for CASSWERTPPQFF.

The CDR3 is CASSQYARSYGYTF. The CDR3 nucleotides read TGTGCCAGCAGCCAATACGCCAGATCCTATGGCTACACCTTC. The rearrangement links TRBV14 to TRBJ1-2; D ambiguous. CDR1 is SGHDN and CDR2 is FVKESK in the germline V gene. This CDR3 is 14 amino acids long. V was trimmed by 2 bases and J by 4 bases, leaving 11 bases between them.

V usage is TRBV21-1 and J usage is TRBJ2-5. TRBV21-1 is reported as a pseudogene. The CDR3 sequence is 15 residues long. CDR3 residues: CASSKVIGAMETQYF. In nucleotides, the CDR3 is TGTGCCAGCAGCAAAGTAATCGGGGCGATGGAGACCCAGTACTTC.